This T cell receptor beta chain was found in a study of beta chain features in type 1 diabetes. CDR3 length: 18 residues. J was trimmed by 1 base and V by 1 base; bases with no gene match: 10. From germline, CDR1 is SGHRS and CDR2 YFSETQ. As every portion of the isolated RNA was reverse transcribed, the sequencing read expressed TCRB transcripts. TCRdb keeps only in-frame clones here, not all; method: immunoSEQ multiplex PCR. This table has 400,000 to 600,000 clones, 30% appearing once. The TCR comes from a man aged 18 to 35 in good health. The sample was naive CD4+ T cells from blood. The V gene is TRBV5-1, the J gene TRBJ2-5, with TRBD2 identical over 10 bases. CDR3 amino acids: CASSLSAGLAELQETQYF. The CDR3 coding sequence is TGCGCCAGCAGCTTGTCCGCCGGACTAGCGGAACTCCAAGAGACCCAGTACTTC.